This TCR beta chain was captured in a study of a mutant IDH1 vaccine in newly diagnosed glioma. Across the whole study: Radiotherapy alone preceded vaccination by 4-6 weeks; alternatively, vaccination started with temozolomide cycles. Points from the study as a whole: Vaccination elicited immune responses in roughly 93% of patients.

Concerning this clone: Its antigen is unidentified.

This sample's time point: week 5, during vaccination. It was 300 ug of mutant IDH1 20-mer peptide that made up each vaccine dose, given with topical imiquimod. This table comes from immunoSEQ multiplex PCR, and its TCRdb copy is limited to in-frame clones, with some not included. Among 50,000 or so clones listed, roughly 78% were seen once. The CDR3 covers 16 residues. CDR1 is MNHEY, CDR2 SMNVEV, per germline (reference sequence). After removal of 5 bases from V and 6 bases from J, the junction contained 12 bases not matched to a gene. This TCR derives from a woman between 35 and 50 years old with glioma. This specimen was PBMCs, taken from a glioma patient whose treatment included an IDH1 peptide vaccine. The chain carries TRBV27 and TRBJ2-3; 9 nucleotides line up with TRBD1. CDR3 sequence: CASSRPGTGIRDTQYF. In DNA form, the CDR3 reads TGTGCCAGCAGTCGTCCCGGGACAGGGATCAGGGATACGCAGTATTTT.